This TCR beta chain appears in the sequencing data of a study of beta chain features in type 1 diabetes. There are 15 residues in the CDR3. The V end lost 8 bases, the J end lost 3 bases, and 17 bases lay between the germline ends. Per germline, CDR1 MNHEY and CDR2 SVGAGI. This clone was counted between two and nine times. The sequenced template was cDNA made from the entire isolated RNA. The assay was immunoSEQ multiplex PCR, and TCRdb's table has in-frame clones only and misses some. This table has 860,000 or so clones, roughly a sixth appearing once. Input material: naive CD4+ T cells from blood. The receptor was isolated from a woman under 30 in good health. This rearrangement joins TRBV6-5 to TRBJ2-1; the D gene is possibly TRBD1 (5 bases). CDR3 amino acids: CASGARGINYNEQFF. CDR3 in DNA: TGTGCCAGCGGGGCGCGCGGAATAAACTACAATGAGCAGTTCTTC.